The 18 T cell receptor beta chains below come from one sample, sequenced in a study of technical replicates of blood from a handful of donors. Sequencing was performed with immunoSEQ multiplex PCR; in TCRdb, only in-frame clones are kept and a portion is missing. The data hold some 84,000 clones, with 90% to 95% observed a single time. Sequencing was carried out using T cells isolated from PBMCs. These receptors were obtained from a human donor in good health.

The chain carries TRBV10-1 and TRBJ1-1; 10 nucleotides line up with TRBD1. With 3 bases clipped from V and 4 bases from J, the junction kept 5 bases outside the gene matches. CDR3 length: 15 amino acids. Looked up from germline, CDR1 is WNHNN and CDR2 is SYGVQD (reference sequence). The CDR3 region is CASSEGTGEGTEAFF. In nucleotides, the CDR3 is TGCGCCAGCAGTGAAGGGACAGGGGAGGGCACTGAAGCTTTCTTT.

J is TRBJ2-7 and V is TRBV19; D uncertain. V was shortened by 3 bases and J by 5 bases, with 17 bases between the two germline ends. Germline V CDR1 and CDR2: LNHDA, SQIVND (reference sequence). The CDR3 totals 15 residues. CDR3 region: CASSMMSGMSHEQYF. CDR3 coding DNA: TGTGCCAGTAGTATGATGTCGGGTATGTCTCACGAGCAGTACTTC.

The chain employs TRBV11-3 and TRBJ1-1; tentatively, D is TRBD1 (5 bases). Trimming pared 8 bases from V and 1 base from J, leaving 11 bases between. Germline CDR1 reads SGHNT; CDR2 reads YENEEA. The CDR3 is 13 amino acids. The CDR3 spells CASGETANTEAFF. The DNA of the CDR3 is TGTGCCAGCGGAGAGACAGCGAACACTGAAGCTTTCTTT. Combining the CDR3 with reference TRBV11-3 and TRBJ1-1 gives the whole variable domain EAGVVQSPRYKIIEKKQPVAFWCNPISGHNTLYWYLQNLGQGPELLIRYENEEAVDDSQLPKDRFSAERLKGVDSTLKIQPAELGDSAVYLCASGETANTEAFFGQGTRLTVV.

The rearrangement uses TRBV2 and TRBJ2-3; TRBD2 is a possible D gene (6 bases). V was pared by 1 base and J by 0 bases, with 8 bases between. The CDR3 extends over 15 amino acids. Germline V CDR1 and CDR2: SNHLY, FYNNEI. The CDR3 DNA is TGTGCCAGCAGTGAAGTTGCGGGAAGCACAGATACGCAGTATTTT. This sequence encodes CASSEVAGSTDTQYF. The variable domain in full, completed from reference TRBV2 and TRBJ2-3, reads EPEVTQTPSHQVTQMGQEVILRCVPISNHLYFYWYRQILGQKVEFLVSFYNNEISEKSEIFDDQFSVERPDGSNFTLKIRSTKLEDSAMYFCASSEVAGSTDTQYFGPGTRLTVL.

The CDR3 bases are TGTGCCAGCAGCCAAGGTGGCGGGAGGGCCCACGAGCAGTACTTC. Translation: CASSQGGGRAHEQYF. J is TRBJ2-7 and V is TRBV9; 9 positions agree with TRBD2. Germline V lookup: CDR1 SGDLS, CDR2 YYNGEE. The CDR3 totals 15 residues. V trimming: 4 bases; J trimming: 5 bases; junction bases outside the gene matches: 10.

The gene calls are TRBV28 and TRBJ2-7; TRBD1 is a possible D gene (6 bases). The CDR3 runs 12 residues. Trimming stripped 9 bases from V and 4 bases from J, with 13 bases between. Germline V lookup: CDR1 MDHEN, CDR2 SYDVKM. The CDR3 region has the DNA TGTGCCAGAGAAGGACAGCTATACGAGCAGTACTTC. Amino acid sequence: CAREGQLYEQYF.

The V and J genes are TRBV28 and TRBJ1-1; D is uncertain. Germline-derived CDR1 and CDR2 are MDHEN and SYDVKM. V was pared by 6 bases and J by 4 bases, with 15 bases between. There are 14 residues in the CDR3. The CDR3 loop is CASSHPTEGTEAFF. The CDR3 DNA reads TGTGCCAGCAGCCACCCCACGGAGGGCACTGAAGCTTTCTTT.

The V and J genes are TRBV28 and TRBJ1-4, with D possibly matching TRBD1 (5 bases). Germline values: CDR1 MDHEN, CDR2 SYDVKM. This CDR3 has 13 residues. The V end was cut by 1 base, the J end by 7 bases, with 7 bases between. The DNA for the CDR3 is TGTGCCAGCAGTTTATTTAGGGGTGAAAAACTGTTTTTT. The encoded protein is CASSLFRGEKLFF.

V usage is TRBV4-3 and J usage is TRBJ2-3, with 10 bases that match TRBD2. The trim removed 2 bases at V and 5 bases at J, leaving 7 bases unmatched. There are 16 residues in the CDR3. CDR1 LGHNA and CDR2 YSLEER come from the germline V gene. In DNA form, the CDR3 reads TGCGCCAGCAGCCAAAAAGCGGGAGGGATAGAAGATACGCAGTATTTT. Translated: CASSQKAGGIEDTQYF.

The chain couples TRBV11-3 to TRBJ2-7, with TRBD1 identical over 10 bases. Unmatched junction bases numbered 10, after V lost 6 bases and J lost 5 bases. This CDR3 region has 15 residues. Looked up from germline, CDR1 is SGHNT and CDR2 is YENEEA. The CDR3 region has the DNA TGTGCCAGCAGTTACCCGGACAGGGGGAAGAACGAGCAGTACTTC. This codes for CASSYPDRGKNEQYF.

V and J are TRBV19 and TRBJ1-1; D remains unclear. Trimming cost V 9 bases and J 1 base, with 9 bases left between them. The CDR3 contains 12 residues. Germline assignment: CDR1 LNHDA and CDR2 SQIVND (reference sequence). CDR3 sequence reads: CASHFGNTEAFF. The CDR3, as DNA: TGTGCCAGCCACTTCGGGAACACTGAAGCTTTCTTT. The full variable domain, completed using reference TRBV19 and TRBJ1-1, is DGGITQSPKYLFRKEGQNVTLSCEQNLNHDAMYWYRQDPGQGLRLIYYSQIVNDFQKGDIAEGYSVSREKKESFPLTVTSAQKNPTAFYLCASHFGNTEAFFGQGTRLTVV.

The V and J genes are TRBV13 and TRBJ2-7, with 12 nucleotides matching TRBD1. Trimming at V came to 2 bases and at J to 3 bases, leaving 5 bases not matched to a gene. The germline CDR1 and CDR2 sequences are PRHDT and FYEKMQ (reference sequence). The CDR3 spans 16 residues. CDR3 protein: CASSLSGTGGLYEQYF. The CDR3 DNA sequence: TGTGCCAGCAGCTTATCCGGGACAGGGGGCCTCTACGAGCAGTACTTC.

The V and J genes are TRBV29-1 and TRBJ1-1; D is ambiguous. The CDR3 length is 13 residues. Trimming cost V 6 bases and J 1 base, with 12 bases left between them. The V gene's germline CDR1 is SQVTM and CDR2 ANQGSEA. The CDR3 nucleotides read TGCAGCGTGACAAAAACAGAGAACACTGAAGCTTTCTTT. Translation: CSVTKTENTEAFF.

The J gene is TRBJ2-1, the V gene TRBV7-9; 8 bases fit TRBD1. Germline CDR1 SEHNR, CDR2 FQNEAQ (reference sequence). The J segment lost 13 bases and the V segment lost 5 bases, leaving 7 bases of the junction unmatched. The length of the CDR3 is 12 residues. CDR3 bases: TGTGCCAGCAGCCCGGGGACAGGCCCTCAGTTCTTC. Encoded protein: CASSPGTGPQFF.

This chain connects TRBV7-9 to TRBJ2-7; 10 nucleotides line up with TRBD2. In germline, CDR1 is SEHNR, CDR2 FQNEAQ (reference sequence). Losses at the gene ends were 4 bases for V and 4 bases for J; bases not matched to a gene: 10. CDR3 length: 16 amino acids. DNA for the CDR3: TGTGCCAGCAGCTCAGAAGCCGGACTAGCGGTTTACGAGCAGTACTTC. Its translation: CASSSEAGLAVYEQYF. The full variable domain, rest sourced from reference TRBV7-9 and TRBJ2-7, is DTGVSQNPRHKITKRGQNVTFRCDPISEHNRLYWYRQTLGQGPEFLTYFQNEAQLEKSRLLSDRFSAERPKGSFSTLEIQRTEQGDSAMYLCASSSEAGLAVYEQYFGPGTRLTVT.

The chain combines TRBV4-3 with TRBJ1-1; no definite D call. The CDR3 covers 16 residues. Trimming took 1 base from V and 1 from J, leaving 13 bases between them. In germline, CDR1 is LGHNA, CDR2 YSLEER. CDR3 amino acids: CASSQGWRVANTEAFF. CDR3 coding DNA: TGCGCCAGCAGCCAAGGCTGGCGGGTAGCGAACACTGAAGCTTTCTTT.

This clone was recorded only once. CDR3 DNA sequence: TGTGCCAGCAGTCCCCCTGAGGGCACCGGGGAGCTGTTTTTT. Its protein is CASSPPEGTGELFF. The V call is TRBV6-6, the J call TRBJ2-2; D might be TRBD2 (5 bases). The CDR3 runs to 14 residues. CDR1 MNHNY and CDR2 SVGAGI come from the germline V gene (reference sequence). The ends were cut back, 5 bases at V and 4 bases at J, with 11 bases in the middle.

This clone appeared a single time. In DNA, the CDR3 is TGCGCCAGCAGCCAGGGACAGGTGTCCCGGCAGCCCCAGCATTTT. Protein: CASSQGQVSRQPQHF. V gene TRBV4-1 combines with J gene TRBJ1-5; 8 bases match TRBD1. V trimming: 3 bases; J trimming: 7 bases; junction bases outside the gene matches: 8. Germline CDR1 and CDR2: MGHRA and YSYEKL. The CDR3 has 15 amino acids.